This TCR beta chain was captured in a study of cytomegalovirus exposure and HLA in healthy donors. Broader study findings: Accurate HLA-A and HLA-B prediction from TCR beta sequences was reported for most subjects. CMV antigen specificity was confirmed in vitro for a few CMV-associated chains.

The PCR used 60 Vbeta and 13 Jbeta primers. Sequencing used immunoSEQ multiplex PCR; TCRdb keeps in-frame clones, though not all of them. In all, the sample yields about 200,000 clones. From germline, CDR1 is SGHVS and CDR2 FNYEAQ. The CDR3 covers 14 residues. The V end lost 4 bases, the J end lost 0 bases, and 9 bases lay between the germline ends. Worth noting for this clone: Its antigen is unidentified.

This receptor was taken from a girl aged 2 to 10 in good health and CMV-seropositive. Material: PBMCs. The V call is TRBV7-6, the J call TRBJ2-5; a possible D gene is TRBD1 (5 bases). The CDR3 DNA reads as TGTGCCAGCAGCTCCACAGGTTACCAAGAGACCCAGTACTTC. Protein product: CASSSTGYQETQYF.